This T cell receptor beta chain was sequenced in a study of vaccination effects on CD4 cells after COVID-19. Findings and limits, study-wide: Few convalescent patients, and no early post-infection timepoints, were available to the study.

In this sample, this clone turned up a few times. The antigen remains unidentified. Isolating CD4+ T cells followed less than 12 days of culture. Of the BNT162b2 and mRNA-1273 vaccines, participants received two doses of one or the other. Neither prior SARS-CoV-2 infection nor positive nucleocapsid antibodies were present in the vaccine recipients. Using immunoSEQ multiplex PCR, the repertoire was profiled, and TCRdb retains in-frame clones only, with some absent. The table has more than 60,000 clones, around two thirds seen once. Germline V CDR1 and CDR2: ENHRY, SYGVKD. This CDR3 spans 14 amino acids. V gave up 5 bases and J gave up 4 bases; unmatched junction bases: 6.

This receptor was obtained from a human donor who received a COVID-19 vaccine. The chain combines TRBV10-3 with TRBJ1-2; 8 bases align to TRBD1. Sample: CD4+ T cells from PBMCs cultured without peptide, taken after COVID-19 vaccination. This chain's CDR3 is CAISKQGDSYGYTF. CDR3 bases: TGTGCCATCAGTAAACAGGGGGACAGCTATGGCTACACCTTC.